The sequence of this T cell receptor beta chain was determined in a study of blood T cell repertoires in COVID-19. As for the study in general: Samples came from the United States, Italy and Spain, spanning acute and convalescent COVID-19.

The length of the CDR3 is 11 residues. V dropped 8 bases and J dropped 10; count of bases not matched to a gene: 6. The germline V gene has CDR1 SNHLY and CDR2 FYNNEI. Authors' processing steps: Amplified reference gene primers provided the basis for estimating nucleated cell counts. This table comes from immunoSEQ multiplex PCR, and its TCRdb copy is limited to in-frame clones, with some not included. V, J and clone size are those of that table, while D and trimming were read from the DNA. Seen here are 250,000 to 300,000 clones, around 84% observed once, and the top ten hold about 4%. Clinical histories supplied by participants themselves formed the basis of cohort assignment.

The sample comprised PBMCs or T cells enriched from blood (not recorded which). V is TRBV2 and J is TRBJ2-3; 7 nucleotides agree with TRBD1. This TCR derives from a man younger than 45 with acute COVID-19. The CDR3 is CASVRDSAQYF. As DNA, the CDR3 is TGTGCCAGCGTCCGGGACAGTGCGCAGTATTTT.